This T cell receptor (beta chain) was retrieved from a study of T-cell memory formation after mild COVID-19. TCRdb re-called the 5' RACE reads with MiXCR, one entry per CDR3 protein. This table has around 370,000 distinct CDR3 sequences, 20% to 25% appearing once. This CDR3 is built from 17 residues. The sample taken for sequencing was PBMCs or a T cell subset sorted from them (not recorded which). The clonotype originates from an adult woman who had mild COVID-19 (a few samples of this study predate the infection). Cell type and time point are not known. V gene TRBV21-1 combines with J gene TRBJ1-5; the D call TRBD1 from the table was never checked on the DNA. TRBV21-1 is marked as a pseudogene. CDR3 region: CASSKDWKGDADQPQHF. As DNA, the CDR3 is TGTGCCAGCAGCAAAGATTGGAAAGGGGACGCAGATCAGCCCCAGCATTTT.